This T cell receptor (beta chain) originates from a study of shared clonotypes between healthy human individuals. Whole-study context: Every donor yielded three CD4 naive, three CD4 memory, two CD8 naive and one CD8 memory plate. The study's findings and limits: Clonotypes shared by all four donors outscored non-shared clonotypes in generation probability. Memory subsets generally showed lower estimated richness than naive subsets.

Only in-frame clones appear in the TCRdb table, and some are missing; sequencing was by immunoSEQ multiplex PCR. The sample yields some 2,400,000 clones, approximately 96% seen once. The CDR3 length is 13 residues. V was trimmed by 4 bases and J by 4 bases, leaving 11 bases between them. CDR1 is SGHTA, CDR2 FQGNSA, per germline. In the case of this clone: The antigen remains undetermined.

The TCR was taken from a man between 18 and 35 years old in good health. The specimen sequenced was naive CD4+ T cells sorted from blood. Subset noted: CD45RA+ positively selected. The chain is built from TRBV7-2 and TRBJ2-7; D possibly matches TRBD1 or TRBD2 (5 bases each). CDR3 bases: TGTGCCAGCAGCTCTAGGGGACGGTACGAGCAGTACTTC. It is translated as CASSSRGRYEQYF.